The 17 T cell receptor beta chains listed next were all sequenced from one sample in a study of PD-1 blockade in mismatch repair-deficient tumors. Sequencing used immunoSEQ multiplex PCR; TCRdb keeps in-frame clones, though not all of them. Seen here are approximately 110,000 clones, 60% to 85% observed once, and the top ten hold roughly 4.5%. The material was peripheral blood, obtained roughly 13 months after starting pembrolizumab. These receptors came from an adult with mismatch repair-deficient cancer.

This sequence joins TRBV5-4 and TRBJ2-7, with 8 positions matching TRBD1. J gave up 0 bases and V 5 bases, and 7 bases lay outside the gene matches. The CDR3 contains 15 residues. Looked up from germline, CDR1 is SGHNT and CDR2 is YYREEE (reference sequence). Here the CDR3 reads CASSIGQGISYEQYF. CDR3 sequence (DNA): TGTGCCAGCAGTATCGGACAGGGCATCTCCTACGAGCAGTACTTC. Filled out from reference TRBV5-4 and TRBJ2-7, the complete variable domain reads ETGVTQSPTHLIKTRGQQVTLRCSSQSGHNTVSWYQQALGQGPQFIFQYYREEENGRGNFPPRFSGLQFPNYSSELNVNALELDDSALYLCASSIGQGISYEQYFGPGTRLTVT.

The chain uses TRBV4-3 and TRBJ1-2; D is perhaps TRBD1 (6 bases). V lost 3 bases to trimming and J lost 2 bases, with 10 bases between them. Germline V gene sequence: CDR1 LGHNA, CDR2 YSLEER. The CDR3 has 14 residues. The CDR3 DNA is TGCGCCAGCAGCCACCTTACAGGGAACTATGGCTACACCTTC. It codes for CASSHLTGNYGYTF.

This clone was observed once. The V gene is TRBV7-8, the J gene TRBJ1-1; no firm D call. The CDR3 is 13 amino acids. Trimming pared 1 base from V and 1 base from J, leaving 4 bases between. Germline V gene data show CDR1 as SGHVS and CDR2 as FQNEAQ. The CDR3 spells CASSLGSNTEAFF. The CDR3 DNA reads TGTGCCAGCAGCTTAGGTTCGAACACTGAAGCTTTCTTT.

V is TRBV11-2 and J is TRBJ2-7; D is unresolved. Germline lookup yields CDR1 SGHAT and CDR2 FQNNGV. Trimming left V 0 bases short and J 3 bases short, with 6 bases between. The CDR3 is made up of 13 amino acids. The CDR3 sequence is CASSLERVYEQYF. For the CDR3, the DNA is TGTGCCAGCAGCTTAGAGAGAGTCTACGAGCAGTACTTC.

The table lists this clone with a few counts. J is TRBJ2-2 and V is TRBV5-4, with TRBD1 as a possible D gene (6 bases). Germline CDR1 and CDR2: SGHNT and YYREEE (reference sequence). The CDR3 is made up of 15 amino acids. V lost 4 bases and J 2 bases, leaving 12 bases between the germline ends. Here the CDR3 reads CASSTGQQNTGELFF. Written as DNA, the CDR3 is TGTGCCAGCAGCACGGGACAACAAAACACCGGGGAGCTGTTTTTT.

The DNA for the CDR3 is TGTGCCAGCAGCTCTAGCGGGACGTACAATGAGCAGTTCTTC. Translating gives CASSSSGTYNEQFF. The chain is built from TRBV27 and TRBJ2-1; 9 bases fit TRBD2. The CDR3 extends over 14 amino acids. Germline V lookup: CDR1 MNHEY, CDR2 SMNVEV (reference sequence). Losses at the gene ends were 6 bases for V and 4 bases for J; bases not matched to a gene: 4.

This clone was detected a few times. The chain uses TRBV29-1 and TRBJ2-1; TRBD2 matches 12 bases. The CDR3 contains 15 residues. CDR1 and CDR2 (germline): SQVTM, ANQGSEA. V shed 1 base and J 9 bases; nucleotides not matched to a gene: 7. The CDR3 here is CSVEGTSGILGEQFF. The CDR3 DNA is TGCAGCGTTGAAGGGACTAGCGGGATTCTCGGTGAGCAGTTCTTC.

The V call is TRBV6-5, the J call TRBJ2-1; 9 bases are a match to TRBD1. J lost 4 bases, V lost 8 bases, and 9 bases had no gene match. CDR1 is MNHEY, CDR2 SVGAGI, per germline. This CDR3 contains 15 residues. Here the CDR3 DNA reads TGTGCCAGCCGAGGACCCGGGACAGGGTACAATGAGCAGTTCTTC. It yields the protein CASRGPGTGYNEQFF.

The gene calls are TRBV12-5 and TRBJ2-1; D gene unclear. This CDR3 has 14 amino acids. V lost 6 bases to trimming and J lost 7 bases, with 16 bases between them. Germline CDR1 and CDR2: LGHNT and FRNRAP. DNA for the CDR3: TGTGCTAGTGGCAAGACTGGGGTAGATAATGAGCAGTTCTTC. Its protein is CASGKTGVDNEQFF.

The V call is TRBV10-2, the J call TRBJ2-7; 9 nucleotides align to TRBD2. With 4 bases clipped from V and 5 bases from J, the junction kept 9 bases outside the gene matches. Germline CDR1 and CDR2: WSHSY and SAAADI. The CDR3 has 15 amino acids. This chain's CDR3 is CASSGLAGASNEQYF. The CDR3 DNA follows: TGCGCCAGCAGTGGATTAGCGGGAGCTTCCAACGAGCAGTACTTC.

This sequence joins TRBV5-1 and TRBJ1-5; TRBD1 matches 12 bases. This CDR3 contains 15 residues. After removal of 8 bases from V and 2 bases from J, the junction contained 5 bases not matched to a gene. Germline V CDR1 and CDR2: SGHRS, YFSETQ. CDR3 coding DNA: TGCGCCAGGGGGACAGGGGGCTACGGCAATCAGCCCCAGCATTTT. It translates to CARGTGGYGNQPQHF.

The J gene is TRBJ1-5, the V gene TRBV14, with D unclear. Looked up from germline, CDR1 is SGHDN and CDR2 is FVKESK. V lost 3 bases and J 9 bases, leaving 9 bases between the germline ends. This CDR3 has 12 residues. DNA for the CDR3: TGTGCCAGCAGCCAGGCGGAAGGGCCCCAGCATTTT. Its translation: CASSQAEGPQHF.

This rearrangement joins TRBV30 to TRBJ2-1, with a possible D match to TRBD1 (6 bases). Germline CDR1 and CDR2: GTSNPN and SVGIG (reference sequence). The CDR3 contains 15 residues. V lost 2 bases and J lost 8, with 19 bases in between. CDR3 sequence (DNA): TGTGCCTGGAGTCCCACTGACAGGATCTGGGATGAGCAGTTCTTC. The encoded protein is CAWSPTDRIWDEQFF.

V is TRBV30 and J is TRBJ2-3, with 11 bases identical to TRBD2. V dropped 2 bases and J dropped 1; count of bases not matched to a gene: 5. Germline values: CDR1 GTSNPN, CDR2 SVGIG (reference sequence). The CDR3 has 16 residues. The CDR3 nucleotides are TGTGCCTGGAGTCGGACTAGCGGGTACCGCACAGATACGCAGTATTTT. Translated, it gives CAWSRTSGYRTDTQYF.

This chain uses TRBV5-1 with TRBJ2-7; TRBD2 might be the D (6 bases). The germline V gene has CDR1 SGHRS and CDR2 YFSETQ. Trimming took off 0 bases at V and 3 bases at J, with 16 bases between the two ends. CDR3 length: 16 residues. CDR3 sequence reads: CASSLGISGQLYEQYF. The CDR3 region has the DNA TGCGCCAGCAGCTTGGGGATTAGCGGCCAACTCTACGAGCAGTACTTC.

The rearrangement joins TRBV30 to TRBJ1-5, with D possibly TRBD1 on 5 matching bases. The CDR3 length is 13 residues. The germline V gene encodes CDR1 GTSNPN and CDR2 SVGIG (reference sequence). V gave up 5 bases and J gave up 3 bases, with 11 bases separating them. The CDR3 DNA is TGTGCCTGGGGGGGGTTGAACAATCAGCCCCAGCATTTT. This encodes CAWGGLNNQPQHF.

The sample holds one count of this clone. This chain connects TRBV7-2 to TRBJ1-6; D unclear. The germline V gene has CDR1 SGHTA and CDR2 FQGNSA. V lost 2 bases and J lost 0, with 8 bases in between. This CDR3 is 16 amino acids long. CDR3 residues: CASSLRLSSYNSPLHF. CDR3 nucleotide sequence: TGTGCCAGCAGCTTACGGTTGAGCTCCTATAATTCACCCCTCCACTTT.